This T cell receptor (beta chain) was identified in a study of identical twins. Study-wide points: Out-of-frame alpha sequences common to twins were enriched for low generation probability.

Each CDR3 protein gets one entry after TCRdb re-called the 5' RACE reads with MiXCR. Of some 760,000 distinct CDR3 sequences in the sample, around a sixth were seen once. With respect to this clonotype: What it binds is unknown.

No donor was unhealthy or non-Caucasian. This CDR3 has 16 residues. Germline lookup yields CDR1 SGDLS and CDR2 YYNGEE. Trimming removed 3 bases from V and 4 bases from J, with 16 bases in between. This same sample was also part of a study on T cells expressing NK-cell markers. That investigation notes: Seven of eight sequenced donors tested HCMV-seropositive; one tested seronegative. The contribution of dominant NKG2C+ clonotypes to CD8+ T cells in roughly 6 donors was 1.0-7.0%.

The sequencing sample was made of PBMCs. The sequence derives from a woman aged 18-35 years in good health. V and J are TRBV9 and TRBJ2-2, with D possibly called TRBD1 or TRBD2 (5 bases each). This chain's CDR3 is CASSAGTLGATGELFF. In nucleotides, the CDR3 is TGTGCCAGCAGCGCCGGGACGCTCGGTGCCACCGGGGAGCTGTTTTTT.